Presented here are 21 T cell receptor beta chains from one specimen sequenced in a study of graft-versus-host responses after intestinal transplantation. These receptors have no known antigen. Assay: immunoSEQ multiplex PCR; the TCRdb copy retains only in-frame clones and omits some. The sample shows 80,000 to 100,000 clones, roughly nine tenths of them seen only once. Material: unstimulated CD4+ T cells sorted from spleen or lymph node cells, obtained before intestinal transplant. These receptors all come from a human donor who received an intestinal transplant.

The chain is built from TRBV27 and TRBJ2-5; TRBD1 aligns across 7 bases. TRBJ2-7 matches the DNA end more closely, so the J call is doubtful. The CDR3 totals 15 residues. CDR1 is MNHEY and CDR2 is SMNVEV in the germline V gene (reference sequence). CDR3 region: CASSPQRQGTYEQYF. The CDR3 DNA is TGTGCCAGCAGCCCCCAACGACAGGGAACCTACGAGCAGTACTTC.

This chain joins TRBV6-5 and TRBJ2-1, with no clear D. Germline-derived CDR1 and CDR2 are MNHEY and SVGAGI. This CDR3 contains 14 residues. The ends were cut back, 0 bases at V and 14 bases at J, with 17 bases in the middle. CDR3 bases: TGTGCCAGCAGTTACTCGTCATCCTCTCAGTACGAGTTCTTC. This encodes CASSYSSSSQYEFF.

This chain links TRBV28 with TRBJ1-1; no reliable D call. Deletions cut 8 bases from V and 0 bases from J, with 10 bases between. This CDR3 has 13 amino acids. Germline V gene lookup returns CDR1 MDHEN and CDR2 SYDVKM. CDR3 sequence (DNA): TGTGCCAGCGTTGGGCCTATGAACACTGAAGCTTTCTTT. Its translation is CASVGPMNTEAFF. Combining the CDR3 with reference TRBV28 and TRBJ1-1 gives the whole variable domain DVKVTQSSRYLVKRTGEKVFLECVQDMDHENMFWYRQDPGLGLRLIYFSYDVKMKEKGDIPEGYSVSREKKERFSLILESASTNQTSMYLCASVGPMNTEAFFGQGTRLTVV.

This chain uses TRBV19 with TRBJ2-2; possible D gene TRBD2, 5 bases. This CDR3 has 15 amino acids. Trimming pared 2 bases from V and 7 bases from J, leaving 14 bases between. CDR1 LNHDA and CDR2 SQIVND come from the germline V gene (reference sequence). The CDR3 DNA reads TGTGCCAGTAGTATATCCCTAGCTGGGGTCGGGGAGCTGTTTTTT. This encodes CASSISLAGVGELFF.

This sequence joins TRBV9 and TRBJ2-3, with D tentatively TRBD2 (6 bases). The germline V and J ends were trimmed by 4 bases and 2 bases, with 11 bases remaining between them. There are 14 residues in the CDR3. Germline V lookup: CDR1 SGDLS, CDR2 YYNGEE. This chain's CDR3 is CASSPEGHTDTQYF. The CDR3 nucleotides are TGTGCCAGCAGCCCGGAGGGCCACACAGATACGCAGTATTTT.

The CDR3, as DNA: TGCGCCAGCAGCTCCGACAGCCTTTCCTACGAGCAGTACTTC. This translates into CASSSDSLSYEQYF. This chain joins TRBV4-3 and TRBJ2-7, with D perhaps TRBD1 (5 bases). Germline values: CDR1 LGHNA, CDR2 YSLEER. Trimming shortened V by 5 bases and J by 1 base, and 12 bases separated the two germline ends. The CDR3 is made up of 14 amino acids.

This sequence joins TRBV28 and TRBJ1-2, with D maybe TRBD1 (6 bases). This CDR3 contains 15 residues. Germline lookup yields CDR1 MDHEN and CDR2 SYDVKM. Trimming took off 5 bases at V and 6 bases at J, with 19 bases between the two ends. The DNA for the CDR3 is TGTGCCAGCAGTGCCCCCTCGGGGGGCGGCGATGGCTACACCTTC. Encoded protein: CASSAPSGGGDGYTF.

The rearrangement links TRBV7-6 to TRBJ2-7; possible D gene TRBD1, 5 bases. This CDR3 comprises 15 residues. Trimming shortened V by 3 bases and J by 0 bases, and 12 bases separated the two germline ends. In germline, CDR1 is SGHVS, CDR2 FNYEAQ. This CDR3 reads CASSFGAVNSYEQYF. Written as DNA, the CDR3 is TGTGCCAGCAGCTTTGGGGCAGTAAACTCCTACGAGCAGTACTTC.

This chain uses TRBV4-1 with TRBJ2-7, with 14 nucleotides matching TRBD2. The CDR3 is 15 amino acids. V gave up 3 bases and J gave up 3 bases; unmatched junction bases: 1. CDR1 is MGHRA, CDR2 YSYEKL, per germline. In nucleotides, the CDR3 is TGCGCCAGCAGCCAGGGACTAGCGGGGGTCTACGAGCAGTACTTC. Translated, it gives CASSQGLAGVYEQYF.

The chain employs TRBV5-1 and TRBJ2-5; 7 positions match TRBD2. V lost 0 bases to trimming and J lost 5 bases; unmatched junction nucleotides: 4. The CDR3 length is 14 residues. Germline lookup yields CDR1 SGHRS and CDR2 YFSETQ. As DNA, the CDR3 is TGCGCCAGCAGCTTGGGGACTAGTACGGAGACCCAGTACTTC. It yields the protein CASSLGTSTETQYF.

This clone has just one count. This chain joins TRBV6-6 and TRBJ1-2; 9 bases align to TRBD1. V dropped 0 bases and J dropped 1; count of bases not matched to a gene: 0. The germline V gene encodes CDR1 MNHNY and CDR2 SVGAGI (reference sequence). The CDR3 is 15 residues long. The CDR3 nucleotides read TGTGCCAGCAGTTACTCGGACAGGGGTAACTATGGCTACACCTTC. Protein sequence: CASSYSDRGNYGYTF.

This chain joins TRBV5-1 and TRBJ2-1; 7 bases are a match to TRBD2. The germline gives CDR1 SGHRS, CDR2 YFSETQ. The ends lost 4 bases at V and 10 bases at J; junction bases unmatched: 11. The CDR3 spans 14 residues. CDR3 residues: CASSLRASGWEQFF. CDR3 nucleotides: TGCGCCAGCAGCCTTAGGGCTAGCGGCTGGGAGCAGTTCTTC.

This chain's CDR3 is CASSEWRQGDTGELFF. The CDR3 DNA is TGCGCCAGCAGTGAGTGGAGACAGGGGGACACCGGGGAGCTGTTTTTT. The genes are TRBV10-2 and TRBJ2-2; 9 nucleotides agree with TRBD1. With 1 base clipped from V and 3 bases from J, the junction kept 3 bases outside the gene matches. The germline V gene encodes CDR1 WSHSY and CDR2 SAAADI. The CDR3 runs to 16 residues.

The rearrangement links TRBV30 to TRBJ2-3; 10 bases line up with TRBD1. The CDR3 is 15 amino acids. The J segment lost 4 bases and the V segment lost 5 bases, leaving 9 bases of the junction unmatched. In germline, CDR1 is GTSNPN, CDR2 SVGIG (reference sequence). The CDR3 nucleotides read TGTGCCTGGCTTAGACAGGGGGCAAGGGCAGATACGCAGTATTTT. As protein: CAWLRQGARADTQYF.

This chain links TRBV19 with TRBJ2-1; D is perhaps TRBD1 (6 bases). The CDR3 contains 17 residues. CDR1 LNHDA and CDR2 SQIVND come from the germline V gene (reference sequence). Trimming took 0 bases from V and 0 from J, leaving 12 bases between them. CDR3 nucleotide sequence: TGTGCCAGTAGTATAGATCTTAGGGGGAGCTCCTACAATGAGCAGTTCTTC. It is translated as CASSIDLRGSSYNEQFF. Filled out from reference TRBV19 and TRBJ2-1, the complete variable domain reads DGGITQSPKYLFRKEGQNVTLSCEQNLNHDAMYWYRQDPGQGLRLIYYSQIVNDFQKGDIAEGYSVSREKKESFPLTVTSAQKNPTAFYLCASSIDLRGSSYNEQFFGPGTRLTVL.

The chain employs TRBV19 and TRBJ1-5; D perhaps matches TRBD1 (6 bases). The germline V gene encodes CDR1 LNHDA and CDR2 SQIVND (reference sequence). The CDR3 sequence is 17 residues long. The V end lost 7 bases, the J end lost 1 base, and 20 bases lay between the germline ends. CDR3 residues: CASTMMGGAKSNQPQHF. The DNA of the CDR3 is TGTGCCAGTACAATGATGGGGGGGGCGAAGAGCAATCAGCCCCAGCATTTT.

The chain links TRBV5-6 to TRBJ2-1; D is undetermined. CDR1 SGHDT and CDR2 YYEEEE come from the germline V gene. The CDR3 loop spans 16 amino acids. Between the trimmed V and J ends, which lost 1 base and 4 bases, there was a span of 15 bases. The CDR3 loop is CASSLLGLGIYNEQFF. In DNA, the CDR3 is TGTGCCAGCAGCTTGTTGGGTCTAGGAATTTACAATGAGCAGTTCTTC.

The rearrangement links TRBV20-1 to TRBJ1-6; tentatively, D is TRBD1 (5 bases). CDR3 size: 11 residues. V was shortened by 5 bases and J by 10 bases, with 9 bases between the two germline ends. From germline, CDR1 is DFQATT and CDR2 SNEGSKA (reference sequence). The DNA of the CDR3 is TGCAGTGCTGTCTGGGGCTCACCCCTCCACTTT. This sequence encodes CSAVWGSPLHF.

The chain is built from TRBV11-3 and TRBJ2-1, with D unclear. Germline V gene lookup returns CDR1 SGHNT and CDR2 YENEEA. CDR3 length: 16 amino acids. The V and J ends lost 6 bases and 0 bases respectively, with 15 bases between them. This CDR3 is CASSVGSQVSYNEQFF. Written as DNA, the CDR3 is TGTGCCAGCAGTGTGGGTAGCCAAGTCTCCTACAATGAGCAGTTCTTC.

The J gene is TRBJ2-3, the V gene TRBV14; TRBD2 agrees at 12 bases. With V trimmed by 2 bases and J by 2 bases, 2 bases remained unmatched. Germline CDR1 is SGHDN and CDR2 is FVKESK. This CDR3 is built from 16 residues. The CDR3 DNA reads TGTGCCAGCAGCCAACTAGCGGGAGGGTTCACAGATACGCAGTATTTT. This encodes CASSQLAGGFTDTQYF. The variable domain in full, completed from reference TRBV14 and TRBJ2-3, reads EAGVTQFPSHSVIEKGQTVTLRCDPISGHDNLYWYRRVMGKEIKFLLHFVKESKQDESGMPNNRFLAERTGGTYSTLKVQPAELEDSGVYFCASSQLAGGFTDTQYFGPGTRLTVL.

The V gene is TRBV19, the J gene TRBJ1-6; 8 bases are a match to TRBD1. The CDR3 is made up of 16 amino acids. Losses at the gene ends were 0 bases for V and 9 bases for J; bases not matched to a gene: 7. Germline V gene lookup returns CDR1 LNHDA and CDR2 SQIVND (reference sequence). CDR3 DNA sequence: TGTGCCAGTAGTATAGACGCTCAGGGGGCAAGTTCACCCCTCCACTTT. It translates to CASSIDAQGASSPLHF.